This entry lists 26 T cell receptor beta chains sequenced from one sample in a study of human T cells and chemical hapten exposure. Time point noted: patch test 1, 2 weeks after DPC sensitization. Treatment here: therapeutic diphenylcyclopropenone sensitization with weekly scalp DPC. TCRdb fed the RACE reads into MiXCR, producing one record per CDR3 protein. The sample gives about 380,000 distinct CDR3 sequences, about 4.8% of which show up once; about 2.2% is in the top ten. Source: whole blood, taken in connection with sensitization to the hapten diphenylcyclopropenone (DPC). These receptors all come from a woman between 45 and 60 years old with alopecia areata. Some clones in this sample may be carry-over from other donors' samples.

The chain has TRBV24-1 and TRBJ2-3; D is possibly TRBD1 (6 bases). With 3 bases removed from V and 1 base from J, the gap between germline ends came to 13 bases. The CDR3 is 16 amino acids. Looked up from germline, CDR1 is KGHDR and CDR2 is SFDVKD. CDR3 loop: CATSDSRDTRTDTQYF. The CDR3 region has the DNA TGTGCCACCAGTGATAGCCGGGACACTCGCACAGATACGCAGTATTTT.

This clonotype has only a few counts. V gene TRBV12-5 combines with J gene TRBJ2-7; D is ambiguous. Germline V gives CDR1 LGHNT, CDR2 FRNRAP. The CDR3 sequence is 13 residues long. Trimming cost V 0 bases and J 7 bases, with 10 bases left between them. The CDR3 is CASGLVGLKEQYF. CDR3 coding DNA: TGTGCTAGTGGTTTGGTTGGGTTGAAGGAGCAGTACTTC. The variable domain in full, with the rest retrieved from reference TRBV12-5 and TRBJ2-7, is DARVTQTPRHKVTEMGQEVTMRCQPILGHNTVFWYRQTMMQGLELLAYFRNRAPLDDSGMPKDRFSAEMPDATLATLKIQPSEPRDSAVYFCASGLVGLKEQYFGPGTRLTVT.

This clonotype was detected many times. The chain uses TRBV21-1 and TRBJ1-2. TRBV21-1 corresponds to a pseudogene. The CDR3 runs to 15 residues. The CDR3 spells CASRRRGASDYGYTF. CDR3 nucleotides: TGTGCCAGCCGAAGGAGGGGAGCGTCCGACTATGGCTACACCTTC.

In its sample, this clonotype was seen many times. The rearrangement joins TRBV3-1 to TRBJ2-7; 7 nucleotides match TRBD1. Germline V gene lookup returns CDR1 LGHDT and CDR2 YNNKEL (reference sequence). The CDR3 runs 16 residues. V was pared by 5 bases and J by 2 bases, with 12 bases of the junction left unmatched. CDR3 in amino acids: CASSAQNRGEAYEQYF. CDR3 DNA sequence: TGTGCCAGCAGCGCCCAAAACAGGGGAGAGGCCTACGAGCAGTACTTC.

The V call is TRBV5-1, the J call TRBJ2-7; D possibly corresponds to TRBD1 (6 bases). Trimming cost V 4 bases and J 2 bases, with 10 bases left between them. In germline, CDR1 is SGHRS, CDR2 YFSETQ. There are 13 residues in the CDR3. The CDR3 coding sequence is TGCGCCAGCAGCCGAAAGGGGGCCTACGAGCAGTACTTC. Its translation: CASSRKGAYEQYF.

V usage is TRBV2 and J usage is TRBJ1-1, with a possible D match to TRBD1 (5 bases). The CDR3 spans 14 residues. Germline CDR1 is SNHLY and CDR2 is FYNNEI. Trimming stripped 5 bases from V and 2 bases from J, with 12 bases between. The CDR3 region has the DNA TGTGCCAGCAGTTACAGGAAGCTTAACACTGAAGCTTTCTTT. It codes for CASSYRKLNTEAFF.

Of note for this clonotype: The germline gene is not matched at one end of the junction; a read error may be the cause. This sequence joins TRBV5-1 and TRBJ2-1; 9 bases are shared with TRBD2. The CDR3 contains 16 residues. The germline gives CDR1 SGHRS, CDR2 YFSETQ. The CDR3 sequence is CASSLGSSGGYNVQFF. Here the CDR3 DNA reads TGCGCCAGCAGTTTGGGGAGTAGCGGGGGATACAATGTGCAGTTCTTC. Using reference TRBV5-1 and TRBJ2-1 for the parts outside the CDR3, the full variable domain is KAGVTQTPRYLIKTRGQQVTLSCSPISGHRSVSWYQQTPGQGLQFLFEYFSETQRNKGNFPGRFSGRQFSNSRSEMNVSTLELGDSALYLCASSLGSSGGYNVQFFGPGTRLTVL.

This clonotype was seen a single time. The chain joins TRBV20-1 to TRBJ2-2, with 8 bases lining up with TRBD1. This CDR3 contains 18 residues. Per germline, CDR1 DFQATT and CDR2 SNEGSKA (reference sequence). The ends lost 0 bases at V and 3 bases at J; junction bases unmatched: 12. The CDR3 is CSARDRNSETGDTGELFF. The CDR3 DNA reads TGCAGTGCTAGAGATAGGAATTCCGAGACAGGGGACACCGGGGAGCTGTTTTTT.

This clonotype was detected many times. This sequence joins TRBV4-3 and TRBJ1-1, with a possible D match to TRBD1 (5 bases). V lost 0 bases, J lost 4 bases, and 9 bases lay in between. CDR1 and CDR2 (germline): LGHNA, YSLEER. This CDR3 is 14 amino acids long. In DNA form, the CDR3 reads TGCGCCAGCAGCCAAGATGCAGGGATCACTGAAGCTTTCTTT. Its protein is CASSQDAGITEAFF.

This CDR3 reads CSVDADGYTF. CDR3 nucleotide sequence: TGCAGCGTTGATGCCGATGGCTACACCTTC. The chain recombines TRBV29-1 with TRBJ1-2, with D uncertain. Germline V CDR1 and CDR2: SQVTM, ANQGSEA. The V gene lost 3 bases and the J gene lost 6 bases, with 5 bases spanning the gap. The CDR3 extends over 10 amino acids.

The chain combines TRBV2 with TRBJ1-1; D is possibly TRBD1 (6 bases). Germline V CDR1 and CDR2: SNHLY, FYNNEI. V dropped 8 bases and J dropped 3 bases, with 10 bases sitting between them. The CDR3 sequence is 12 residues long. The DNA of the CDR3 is TGTGCCAGCCCAAACAGGGACACTGAAGCTTTCTTT. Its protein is CASPNRDTEAFF.

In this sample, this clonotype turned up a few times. The CDR3 region is CASSSASGRIDTQYF. The CDR3 nucleotides are TGTGCCAGCAGTTCGGCTAGCGGGAGAATAGATACGCAGTATTTT. The chain recombines TRBV12-3 or TRBV12-4 with TRBJ2-3; 10 positions match TRBD2. The CDR3 is made up of 15 amino acids. The trim removed 4 bases at V and 5 bases at J, leaving 6 bases unmatched.

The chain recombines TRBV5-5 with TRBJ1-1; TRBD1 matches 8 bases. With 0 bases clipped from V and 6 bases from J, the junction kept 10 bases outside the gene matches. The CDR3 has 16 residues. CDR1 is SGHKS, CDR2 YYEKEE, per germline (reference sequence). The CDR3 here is CASSLEVGRGLSEAFF. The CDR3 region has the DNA TGTGCCAGCAGCTTGGAAGTGGGCAGGGGGCTTTCTGAAGCTTTCTTT.

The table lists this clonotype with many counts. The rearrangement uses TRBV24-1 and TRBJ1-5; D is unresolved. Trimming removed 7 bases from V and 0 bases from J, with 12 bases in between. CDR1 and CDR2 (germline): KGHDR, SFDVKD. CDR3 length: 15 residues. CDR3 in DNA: TGTGCCACCAGCCCTGGGGTATATAGCAATCAGCCCCAGCATTTT. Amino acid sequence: CATSPGVYSNQPQHF.

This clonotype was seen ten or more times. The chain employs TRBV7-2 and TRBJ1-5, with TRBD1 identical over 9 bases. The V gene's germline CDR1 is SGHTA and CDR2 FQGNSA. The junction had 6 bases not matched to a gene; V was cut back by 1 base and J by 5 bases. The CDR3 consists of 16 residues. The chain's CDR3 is CASSLGTGVADQPQHF. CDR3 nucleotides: TGTGCCAGCAGCTTAGGGACAGGGGTTGCGGATCAGCCCCAGCATTTT.

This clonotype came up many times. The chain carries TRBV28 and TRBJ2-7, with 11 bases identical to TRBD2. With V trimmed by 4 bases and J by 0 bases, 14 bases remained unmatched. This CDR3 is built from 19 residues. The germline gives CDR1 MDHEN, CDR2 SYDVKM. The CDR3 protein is CASSSTMGSGRARSYEQYF. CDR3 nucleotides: TGTGCCAGCAGTTCCACCATGGGTAGCGGGAGGGCCCGCTCCTACGAGCAGTACTTC.

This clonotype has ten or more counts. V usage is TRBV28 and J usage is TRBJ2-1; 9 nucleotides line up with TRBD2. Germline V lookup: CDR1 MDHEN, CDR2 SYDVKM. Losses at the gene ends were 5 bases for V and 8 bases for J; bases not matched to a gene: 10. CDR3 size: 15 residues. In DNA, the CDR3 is TGTGCCAGCAGTCCGGGACTAGCCATAAGGGATGAGCAGTTCTTC. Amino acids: CASSPGLAIRDEQFF.

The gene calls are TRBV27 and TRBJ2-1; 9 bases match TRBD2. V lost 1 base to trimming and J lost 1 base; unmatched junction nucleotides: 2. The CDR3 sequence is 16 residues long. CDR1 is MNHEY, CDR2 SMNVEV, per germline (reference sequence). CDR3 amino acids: CASSLWTSESYNEQFF. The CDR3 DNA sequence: TGTGCCAGCAGTTTATGGACTAGCGAGTCCTACAATGAGCAGTTCTTC.

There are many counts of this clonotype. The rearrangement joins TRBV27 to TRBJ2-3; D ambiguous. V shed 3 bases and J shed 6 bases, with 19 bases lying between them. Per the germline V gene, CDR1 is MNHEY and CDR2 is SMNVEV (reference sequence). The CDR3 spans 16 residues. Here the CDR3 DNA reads TGTGCCAGCAGTTTCTCTCCCCGTGTCCCGCCGGATACGCAGTATTTT. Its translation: CASSFSPRVPPDTQYF.

The CDR3 sequence: CSAPRGDAYEQYF. DNA of the CDR3: TGCAGTGCTCCGCGCGGAGACGCCTACGAGCAGTACTTC. The V call is TRBV20-1, the J call TRBJ2-7; no clear D. Germline assignment: CDR1 DFQATT and CDR2 SNEGSKA (reference sequence). The CDR3 runs to 13 residues. V shed 5 bases and J shed 2 bases, with 13 bases lying between them.

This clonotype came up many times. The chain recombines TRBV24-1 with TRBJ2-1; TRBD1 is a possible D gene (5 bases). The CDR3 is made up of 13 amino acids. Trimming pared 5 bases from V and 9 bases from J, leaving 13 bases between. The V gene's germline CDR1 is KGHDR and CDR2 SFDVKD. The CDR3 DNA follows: TGTGCCACCAGTGTGACACAGGCGGTTGAGCAGTTCTTC. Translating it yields CATSVTQAVEQFF.

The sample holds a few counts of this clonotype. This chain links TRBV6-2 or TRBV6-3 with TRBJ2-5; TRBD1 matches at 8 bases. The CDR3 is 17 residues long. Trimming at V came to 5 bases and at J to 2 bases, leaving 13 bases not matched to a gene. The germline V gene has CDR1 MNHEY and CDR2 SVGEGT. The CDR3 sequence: CASSPLTRDRRQETQYF. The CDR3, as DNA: TGTGCCAGCAGTCCCCTGACCCGGGACAGGAGGCAAGAGACCCAGTACTTC.

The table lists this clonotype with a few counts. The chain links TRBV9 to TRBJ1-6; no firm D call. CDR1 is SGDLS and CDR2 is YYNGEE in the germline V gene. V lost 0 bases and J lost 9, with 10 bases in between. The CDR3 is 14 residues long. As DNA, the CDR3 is TGTGCCAGCAGCGTAGTCGGGGAGGGTTCACCCCTCCACTTT. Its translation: CASSVVGEGSPLHF.

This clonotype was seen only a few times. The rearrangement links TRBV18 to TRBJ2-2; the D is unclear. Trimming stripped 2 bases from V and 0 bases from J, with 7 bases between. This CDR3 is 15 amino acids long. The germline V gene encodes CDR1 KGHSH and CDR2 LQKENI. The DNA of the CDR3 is TGTGCCAGCTCACCAACACAGTCGAACACCGGGGAGCTGTTTTTT. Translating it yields CASSPTQSNTGELFF.

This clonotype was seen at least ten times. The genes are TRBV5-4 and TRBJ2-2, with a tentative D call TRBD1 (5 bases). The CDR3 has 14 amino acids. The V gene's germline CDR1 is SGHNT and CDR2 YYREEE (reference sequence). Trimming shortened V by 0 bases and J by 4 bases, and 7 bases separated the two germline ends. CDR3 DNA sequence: TGTGCCAGCAGCTTGGGGACACCCACCGGGGAGCTGTTTTTT. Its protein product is CASSLGTPTGELFF.

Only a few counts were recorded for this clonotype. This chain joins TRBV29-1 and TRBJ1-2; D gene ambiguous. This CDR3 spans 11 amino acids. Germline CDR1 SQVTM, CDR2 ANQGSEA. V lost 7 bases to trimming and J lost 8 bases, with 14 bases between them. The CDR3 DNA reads TGCAGCGCCCTAACTGGCGAGGGCTACACCTTC. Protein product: CSALTGEGYTF.